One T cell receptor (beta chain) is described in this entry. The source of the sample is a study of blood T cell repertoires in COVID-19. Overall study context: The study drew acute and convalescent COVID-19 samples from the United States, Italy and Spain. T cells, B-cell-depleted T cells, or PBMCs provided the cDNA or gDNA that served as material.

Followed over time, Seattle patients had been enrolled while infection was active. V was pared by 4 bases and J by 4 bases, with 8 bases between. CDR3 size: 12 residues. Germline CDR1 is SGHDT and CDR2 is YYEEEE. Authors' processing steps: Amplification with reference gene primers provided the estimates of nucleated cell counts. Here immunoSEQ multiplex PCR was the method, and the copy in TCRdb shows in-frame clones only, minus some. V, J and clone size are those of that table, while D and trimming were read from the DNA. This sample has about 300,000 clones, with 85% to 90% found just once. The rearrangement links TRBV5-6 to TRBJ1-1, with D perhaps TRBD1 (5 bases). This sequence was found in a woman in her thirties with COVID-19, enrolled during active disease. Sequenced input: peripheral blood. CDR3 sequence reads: CASSRQLTEAFF. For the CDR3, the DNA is TGTGCCAGCAGCCGACAGCTCACTGAAGCTTTCTTT.